One and the same sample provided the 28 T cell receptor beta chains below, sequenced in a study of control samples from healthy donors and cancer patients. Profiling relied on immunoSEQ multiplex PCR, and the TCRdb table lists in-frame clones only, not all of them. The table has 100,000 to 150,000 clones, about nine tenths seen once. Material for sequencing was blood. The receptor source for this set is a woman aged 45-65 years in good health.

The rearrangement joins TRBV30 to TRBJ2-1; D tentatively reads TRBD1 or TRBD2 (5 bases each). CDR3 size: 14 residues. Germline V gives CDR1 GTSNPN, CDR2 SVGIG (reference sequence). Trimming cost V 0 bases and J 8 bases, with 14 bases left between them. The CDR3 DNA is TGTGCCTGGAGTGTCTTGGGGCGGGTAGATGAGCAGTTCTTC. It translates to CAWSVLGRVDEQFF.

This clone was counted only a few times. This chain uses TRBV29-1 with TRBJ1-2; a weak D match, TRBD1 (6 bases). The V gene lost 2 bases and the J gene lost 4 bases, with 8 bases spanning the gap. CDR1 SQVTM and CDR2 ANQGSEA come from the germline V gene. The CDR3 is 12 residues long. Here the CDR3 DNA reads TGCAGCGTTGAAACAGGGTCCTATGGCTACACCTTC. It encodes CSVETGSYGYTF.

V gene TRBV24-1 combines with J gene TRBJ1-5; D unresolved. This CDR3 spans 13 amino acids. Trimming stripped 4 bases from V and 10 bases from J, with 13 bases between. Per the germline V gene, CDR1 is KGHDR and CDR2 is SFDVKD. Here the CDR3 reads CATSDYTDSPQHF. CDR3 DNA sequence: TGTGCCACCAGTGACTACACAGATTCTCCCCAGCATTTT.

The gene calls are TRBV6-5 and TRBJ2-7, with TRBD2 matching over 8 bases. This CDR3 has 15 amino acids. The germline V gene has CDR1 MNHEY and CDR2 SVGAGI. V gave up 2 bases and J gave up 2 bases; unmatched junction bases: 5. The CDR3 DNA follows: TGTGCCAGCAGTTACCCGAGCGGGGGAGCCTACGAGCAGTACTTC. This sequence encodes CASSYPSGGAYEQYF.

The chain recombines TRBV6-5 with TRBJ2-1, with 8 bases that match TRBD1. The CDR3 runs to 13 residues. Germline-derived CDR1 and CDR2 are MNHEY and SVGAGI. Unmatched junction bases numbered 0, after V lost 4 bases and J lost 4 bases. The CDR3 DNA reads TGTGCCAGCAGTTGGACAGGGTACAATGAGCAGTTCTTC. Its protein is CASSWTGYNEQFF.

This chain uses TRBV7-8 with TRBJ2-5, with 9 bases identical to TRBD2. The CDR3 extends over 16 amino acids. V lost 1 base and J lost 5; bases outside the gene matches: 8. Germline CDR1 is SGHVS and CDR2 is FQNEAQ. The CDR3 reads CASSLGRGRAGETQYF. Here the CDR3 DNA reads TGTGCCAGCAGCTTAGGGCGCGGGAGGGCCGGGGAGACCCAGTACTTC.

The count of this clone is one. The rearrangement links TRBV14 to TRBJ1-2; perhaps TRBD1 as D (5 bases). Germline V lookup: CDR1 SGHDN, CDR2 FVKESK. The CDR3 consists of 15 residues. V lost 4 bases and J lost 2, with 14 bases in between. CDR3 amino acids: CASSPLAGSNYGYTF. The CDR3 DNA reads TGTGCCAGCAGCCCCTTGGCAGGGTCCAACTATGGCTACACCTTC.

The V call is TRBV5-1, the J call TRBJ2-1, with 14 bases that match TRBD2. From germline, CDR1 is SGHRS and CDR2 YFSETQ. The trim removed 5 bases at V and 1 base at J, leaving 17 bases unmatched. This CDR3 comprises 21 residues. The CDR3 DNA follows: TGCGCCAGCAGGGCTGGACTAGCGGGAGGTCCGCTACCGGGTTCCTACAATGAGCAGTTCTTC. Translating gives CASRAGLAGGPLPGSYNEQFF.

This clone was counted a few times. The rearrangement links TRBV7-9 to TRBJ2-6, with D hard to call. The CDR3 totals 18 residues. V shed 5 bases and J shed 4 bases, with 21 bases lying between them. The V gene's germline CDR1 is SEHNR and CDR2 FQNEAQ (reference sequence). This CDR3 reads CASSHVTLSRWGANVLTF. CDR3 DNA sequence: TGTGCCAGCAGCCATGTCACCCTCTCTCGGTGGGGGGCCAACGTCCTGACTTTC.

The chain recombines TRBV19 with TRBJ1-4; 9 bases map to TRBD1. Germline lookup yields CDR1 LNHDA and CDR2 SQIVND (reference sequence). This CDR3 comprises 16 residues. V lost 6 bases and J lost 0; bases outside the gene matches: 5. Here the CDR3 reads CASRTGGAATNEKLFF. The CDR3 coding sequence is TGTGCCAGTAGGACAGGGGGTGCAGCAACTAATGAAAAACTGTTTTTT.

V and J are TRBV29-1 and TRBJ2-7, with D tentatively TRBD2 (6 bases). Trimming removed 4 bases at V and 1 base at J, with 8 bases between. Germline V CDR1 and CDR2: SQVTM, ANQGSEA. This CDR3 has 12 amino acids. The chain's CDR3 is CSVGLASYEQYF. The CDR3, as DNA: TGCAGCGTTGGTCTAGCGTCCTACGAGCAGTACTTC.

The chain is built from TRBV19 and TRBJ2-3; tentatively, D is TRBD1 (6 bases). The CDR3 extends over 15 amino acids. V was pared by 3 bases and J by 3 bases, with 13 bases between. Germline loops: CDR1 LNHDA, CDR2 SQIVND (reference sequence). CDR3 sequence: CASSIGGRITDTQYF. The CDR3 DNA reads TGTGCCAGTAGTATTGGGGGCAGAATAACAGATACGCAGTATTTT.

The rearrangement uses TRBV6-5 and TRBJ1-3, with D perhaps TRBD1 (5 bases). Trimming took off 2 bases at V and 0 bases at J, with 8 bases between the two ends. Germline loops: CDR1 MNHEY, CDR2 SVGAGI. The CDR3 extends over 15 amino acids. The CDR3 here is CASSYVGGSGNTIYF. CDR3 coding DNA: TGTGCCAGCAGTTACGTCGGGGGCTCTGGAAACACCATATATTTT.

This clone was observed once. V gene TRBV10-3 combines with J gene TRBJ1-1; D not resolved. Deletions cut 8 bases from V and 0 bases from J, with 10 bases between. Germline CDR1 ENHRY, CDR2 SYGVKD. The CDR3 has 13 residues. In DNA, the CDR3 is TGTGCCATCCTACAGAGCATGAACACTGAAGCTTTCTTT. It yields the protein CAILQSMNTEAFF.

V is TRBV29-1 and J is TRBJ1-3, with D uncertain. Germline V lookup: CDR1 SQVTM, CDR2 ANQGSEA. Trimming shortened V by 6 bases and J by 0 bases, and 6 bases separated the two germline ends. The CDR3 covers 12 residues. The CDR3 is CSVLVSGNTIYF. Written as DNA, the CDR3 is TGCAGCGTCTTGGTCTCTGGAAACACCATATATTTT. Full variable domain (missing parts from reference TRBV29-1 and TRBJ1-3): SAVISQKPSRDICQRGTSLTIQCQVDSQVTMMFWYRQQPGQSLTLIATANQGSEATYESGFVIDKFPISRPNLTFSTLTVSNMSPEDSSIYLCSVLVSGNTIYFGEGSWLTVV.

The chain is built from TRBV28 and TRBJ1-3; 7 bases map to TRBD1. The CDR3 contains 14 residues. With V trimmed by 6 bases and J by 4 bases, 6 bases remained unmatched. Germline CDR1 is MDHEN and CDR2 is SYDVKM. CDR3 in DNA: TGTGCCAGCAGAAAGACAGGGTTCGGAAACACCATATATTTT. Translating it yields CASRKTGFGNTIYF.

The V and J genes are TRBV27 and TRBJ2-7; no definite D call. This CDR3 is 14 amino acids long. The germline V gene has CDR1 MNHEY and CDR2 SMNVEV (reference sequence). V lost 2 bases to trimming and J lost 5 bases, with 13 bases between them. DNA of the CDR3: TGTGCCAGCAGTTTAAGTTACACCCGCGACGAGCAGTACTTC. Protein sequence: CASSLSYTRDEQYF.

V is TRBV3-1 (or the pseudogene TRBV3-2) and J is TRBJ2-1; 9 positions agree with TRBD2. The trim removed 4 bases at V and 6 bases at J, leaving 13 bases unmatched. Germline CDR1 reads LGHDT; CDR2 reads YNNKEL (reference sequence). CDR3 length equals 17 residues. CDR3 protein: CASSRLGGGGRANEQFF. CDR3 DNA sequence: TGTGCCAGCAGCCGTCTCGGGGGAGGCGGGAGGGCCAATGAGCAGTTCTTC.

This clone showed up just a few times. This chain connects TRBV30 to TRBJ1-5, with D possibly TRBD1 on 6 matching bases. This CDR3 has 15 residues. CDR1 is GTSNPN, CDR2 SVGIG, per germline (reference sequence). Trimming stripped 2 bases from V and 5 bases from J, with 16 bases between. The DNA of the CDR3 is TGTGCCTGGAGTCGAGCGGACAGCAGGGATCAGCCCCAGCATTTT. Translation: CAWSRADSRDQPQHF.

V is TRBV28 and J is TRBJ2-2; D not certain. The CDR3 is 15 residues long. CDR1 and CDR2 from the germline V gene are MDHEN and SYDVKM. V was shortened by 3 bases and J by 0 bases, with 8 bases between the two germline ends. In nucleotides, the CDR3 is TGTGCCAGCAGTTTGACGAGGACGAACACCGGGGAGCTGTTTTTT. It specifies CASSLTRTNTGELFF.

The chain links TRBV11-2 to TRBJ1-2; 12 nucleotides agree with TRBD1. There are 14 residues in the CDR3. V trimming: 2 bases; J trimming: 8 bases; junction bases outside the gene matches: 3. Germline-derived CDR1 and CDR2 are SGHAT and FQNNGV. CDR3 coding DNA: TGTGCCAGCAGCTTATTGGGGACAGGGGGCGGCTACACCTTC. As protein: CASSLLGTGGGYTF.

The chain recombines TRBV28 with TRBJ2-1; TRBD1 or TRBD2 may be the D gene (6 bases each). Between the trimmed V and J ends, which lost 3 bases and 7 bases, there was a span of 22 bases. From germline, CDR1 is MDHEN and CDR2 SYDVKM. The CDR3 runs to 17 residues. CDR3 DNA sequence: TGTGCCAGCAGTTTGTTTCCTGGGGGGCTTCTATTGAATGAGCAGTTCTTC. Translation: CASSLFPGGLLLNEQFF. Full variable domain (outside the CDR3, taken from reference TRBV28 and TRBJ2-1): DVKVTQSSRYLVKRTGEKVFLECVQDMDHENMFWYRQDPGLGLRLIYFSYDVKMKEKGDIPEGYSVSREKKERFSLILESASTNQTSMYLCASSLFPGGLLLNEQFFGPGTRLTVL.

On this clone itself: Other nucleotide sequences in the sample specify the same CDR3. J is TRBJ2-3 and V is TRBV3-1 (or the pseudogene TRBV3-2); no reliable D call. CDR3 length: 12 amino acids. The ends were cut back, 1 base at V and 5 bases at J, with 4 bases in the middle. Germline CDR1 reads LGHDT; CDR2 reads YNNKEL (reference sequence). The CDR3: CASSQGGDTQYF. In DNA form, the CDR3 reads TGTGCCAGCAGCCAAGGAGGAGATACGCAGTATTTT.

CDR3 residues: CSVEVLRGGYEQYF. In nucleotides, the CDR3 is TGCAGCGTTGAAGTTCTGCGGGGTGGCTACGAGCAGTACTTC. The gene calls are TRBV29-1 and TRBJ2-7; perhaps TRBD2 as D (6 bases). CDR3 length: 14 amino acids. Trimming took off 1 base at V and 3 bases at J, with 13 bases between the two ends. Germline loops: CDR1 SQVTM, CDR2 ANQGSEA.

The genes are TRBV5-6 and TRBJ1-1; D possibly corresponds to TRBD1 (5 bases). This CDR3 has 15 residues. The V end was cut by 7 bases, the J end by 4 bases, with 20 bases between. From germline, CDR1 is SGHDT and CDR2 YYEEEE. The CDR3 DNA follows: TGTGCCAGCCGCCGATTCCGGGGGGGTGGCACTGAAGCTTTCTTT. The encoded protein is CASRRFRGGGTEAFF.

V gene TRBV6-1 combines with J gene TRBJ2-2; 12 bases align to TRBD1. CDR1 is MNHNS, CDR2 SASEGT, per germline. The CDR3 runs 17 residues. Unmatched junction bases numbered 4, after V lost 1 base and J lost 4 bases. The CDR3 region is CASSEEGQGAGTGELFF. In nucleotides, the CDR3 is TGTGCCAGCAGTGAAGAGGGACAGGGGGCGGGCACCGGGGAGCTGTTTTTT.

V gene TRBV29-1 combines with J gene TRBJ1-2, with 8 nucleotides matching TRBD1. V trimming: 6 bases; J trimming: 7 bases; junction bases outside the gene matches: 13. The germline gives CDR1 SQVTM, CDR2 ANQGSEA. The CDR3 runs to 14 residues. CDR3 region: CSVGGGQASGGYTF. CDR3 nucleotides: TGCAGCGTGGGCGGGGGACAGGCCTCGGGTGGCTACACCTTC.

The chain combines TRBV18 with TRBJ1-1; the D gene is possibly TRBD1 (5 bases). The CDR3 contains 14 residues. Germline V lookup: CDR1 KGHSH, CDR2 LQKENI. Between the trimmed V and J ends, which lost 4 bases and 0 bases, there was a span of 9 bases. DNA for the CDR3: TGTGCCAGCTCACTGCAGACAGTGAACACTGAAGCTTTCTTT. Translated: CASSLQTVNTEAFF. Full variable domain (remainder filled in from reference TRBV18 and TRBJ1-1): NAGVMQNPRHLVRRRGQEARLRCSPMKGHSHVYWYRQLPEEGLKFMVYLQKENIIDESGMPKERFSAEFPKEGPSILRIQQVVRGDSAAYFCASSLQTVNTEAFFGQGTRLTVV.